Following are 2 T cell receptor beta chains from one sample sequenced in a study of blood T cell repertoires in COVID-19. Libraries were prepared by immunoSEQ multiplex PCR; TCRdb keeps only in-frame clonotypes and omits some of them. This table has 300,000 or so clones, more than 75% appearing once. Sequenced sample: PBMCs or T cells enriched from blood (not recorded which). Receptors originate from a woman aged 18-29 years who had recovered from COVID-19.

The J gene is TRBJ1-5, the V gene TRBV27, with a weak D call TRBD1 (5 bases). This CDR3 is built from 14 residues. V was trimmed by 0 bases and J by 5 bases, leaving 8 bases between them. Germline V gene sequence: CDR1 MNHEY, CDR2 SMNVEV (reference sequence). The CDR3 DNA reads TGTGCCAGCAGTTTATCAGGGGTGGATCAGCCCCAGCATTTT. Its translation is CASSLSGVDQPQHF.

This clone came up once. The V call is TRBV12-3 or TRBV12-4, the J call TRBJ1-2; D is perhaps TRBD1 (5 bases). Trimming stripped 6 bases from V and 8 bases from J, with 13 bases between. CDR3 length equals 12 residues. As DNA, the CDR3 is TGTGCCAGCAGACCCCCCGGGGGAGGCTACACCTTC. Translating it yields CASRPPGGGYTF.